The 22 T cell receptor beta chains below were found in one sample sequenced in a study of Ad26.COV2.S vaccination and SARS-CoV-2 variants. The sample's treatment: some 20 received Ad26.COV2.S at low or high dose, single or two shots; several received placebo; per-sample allocation not given. The samples date from day 63 after the first vaccine or placebo injection. The data were produced by immunoSEQ multiplex PCR, yet TCRdb's version contains in-frame clones alone and is incomplete. Among fewer than 300,000 clones listed, about 90% were seen once. The starting material was peripheral blood, obtained in a trial of Ad26.COV2.S vaccine versus placebo. Receptors were obtained from a person aged 18-65 years who received the Ad26.COV2.S COVID-19 vaccine or a placebo.

This clone was found a few times. This chain links TRBV5-1 with TRBJ2-7; 9 bases are shared with TRBD1. The CDR3 loop spans 18 amino acids. With 1 base clipped from V and 3 bases from J, the junction kept 14 bases outside the gene matches. In germline, CDR1 is SGHRS, CDR2 YFSETQ. CDR3 in DNA: TGCGCCAGCAGCTTGTGGGGGACAGGGAGCGCGATTTTCTACGAGCAGTACTTC. This codes for CASSLWGTGSAIFYEQYF.

The chain uses TRBV12-5 and TRBJ1-2, with 7 bases lining up with TRBD1. This CDR3 has 18 amino acids. Per germline, CDR1 LGHNT and CDR2 FRNRAP. The V gene end was trimmed by 3 bases and the J gene end by 8 bases; junction bases not matched to a gene: 21. In DNA, the CDR3 is TGTGCTAGTGGTTTCACCTTGGGACAGTGGGACCATTATGGAGGCTACACCTTC. It yields the protein CASGFTLGQWDHYGGYTF.

The J gene is TRBJ2-4, the V gene TRBV9; weak D call: TRBD2 (8 bases). Trimming shortened V by 4 bases and J by 7 bases, and 18 bases separated the two germline ends. The germline V gene encodes CDR1 SGDLS and CDR2 YYNGEE. The CDR3 covers 15 residues. CDR3 sequence reads: CASSSGGTEWNIQYF. The CDR3 region has the DNA TGTGCCAGCAGCTCGGGAGGGACAGAGTGGAACATTCAGTACTTC.

J is TRBJ2-7 and V is TRBV7-9; the match to TRBD1 covers 8 bases. The CDR3 is made up of 13 amino acids. V shed 5 bases, J shed 7 bases, and the junction held 7 bases outside the gene matches. Germline-derived CDR1 and CDR2 are SEHNR and FQNEAQ (reference sequence). The CDR3 sequence: CASSVDRGREQYF. CDR3 nucleotide sequence: TGTGCCAGCAGCGTTGACAGGGGTAGGGAGCAGTACTTC.

This clone was seen just once. The genes are TRBV4-2 and TRBJ2-5; TRBD2 aligns across 8 bases. Germline V gives CDR1 LGHNA, CDR2 YNFKEQ. V shed 2 bases, J shed 5 bases, and the junction held 4 bases outside the gene matches. This CDR3 comprises 14 residues. CDR3 sequence reads: CASSQSGGGETQYF. As DNA, the CDR3 is TGTGCCAGCAGCCAAAGCGGGGGCGGGGAGACCCAGTACTTC.

The rearrangement links TRBV4-1 to TRBJ1-2, with D perhaps TRBD1 (5 bases). This CDR3 is 15 amino acids long. CDR1 and CDR2 from the germline V gene are MGHRA and YSYEKL. Trimming took 7 bases from V and 3 from J, leaving 18 bases between them. CDR3 nucleotide sequence: TGCGCCAGCAAGCCTGGGGGTTTGGTGGACTATGGCTACACCTTC. Translation gives CASKPGGLVDYGYTF.

The chain is built from TRBV2 and TRBJ2-7, with 7 bases fitting TRBD1. The junction had 10 bases not matched to a gene; V was cut back by 6 bases and J by 2 bases. The CDR3 loop spans 15 amino acids. Per germline, CDR1 SNHLY and CDR2 FYNNEI. CDR3 residues: CASRKGQASPYEQYF. The CDR3 DNA sequence: TGTGCCAGCAGGAAAGGACAGGCCTCTCCCTACGAGCAGTACTTC.

This chain joins TRBV5-6 and TRBJ1-1; D is unclear. The V gene lost 1 base and the J gene lost 5 bases, with 12 bases spanning the gap. The CDR3 spans 14 residues. The germline V gene has CDR1 SGHDT and CDR2 YYEEEE. The CDR3 protein is CASSLTGRRTEAFF. For the CDR3, the DNA is TGTGCCAGCAGCTTGACGGGTAGGAGAACTGAAGCTTTCTTT.

The CDR3, as DNA: TGTGCCAGCAGTTCTCAGGGAGACGGAAGCTATGGCTACACCTTC. Protein: CASSSQGDGSYGYTF. This chain connects TRBV28 to TRBJ1-2; weak D call: TRBD1 (5 bases). V dropped 4 bases and J dropped 4 bases, with 16 bases sitting between them. There are 15 residues in the CDR3. Germline values: CDR1 MDHEN, CDR2 SYDVKM.

This rearrangement joins TRBV5-8 to TRBJ2-7; TRBD1 aligns across 8 bases. The V and J ends lost 1 base and 6 bases, in that order; junction bases with no gene match: 15. CDR1 is SGHTS and CDR2 is YDEGEE in the germline V gene. The CDR3 is made up of 17 amino acids. The CDR3 here is CASSLPVTGVGKSEQYF. DNA of the CDR3: TGTGCCAGCAGCTTGCCGGTGACAGGGGTCGGGAAAAGCGAGCAGTACTTC.

The V call is TRBV6-5, the J call TRBJ2-3; D is uncertain. V dropped 5 bases and J dropped 6 bases, with 6 bases sitting between them. Per germline, CDR1 MNHEY and CDR2 SVGAGI. The CDR3 extends over 11 amino acids. The CDR3 reads CASSLRDTQYF. CDR3 nucleotide sequence: TGTGCCAGCAGTCTGCGCGATACGCAGTATTTT.

The genes are TRBV10-1 and TRBJ2-2; D tentatively reads TRBD1 or TRBD2 (5 bases each). The V and J ends lost 8 bases and 0 bases respectively, with 16 bases between them. The CDR3 length is 16 residues. The germline V gene has CDR1 WNHNN and CDR2 SYGVQD (reference sequence). CDR3 nucleotides: TGCGCCAGCCACCCCGCCGGGGACGCGAACACCGGGGAGCTGTTTTTT. Protein: CASHPAGDANTGELFF.

This clone appeared a few times. The V gene is TRBV7-9, the J gene TRBJ2-7, with D possibly matching TRBD2 (5 bases). The CDR3 runs 13 residues. Between the trimmed V and J ends, which lost 5 bases and 2 bases, there was a span of 10 bases. CDR1 and CDR2 from the germline V gene are SEHNR and FQNEAQ (reference sequence). CDR3 coding DNA: TGTGCCAGCAGCACGGGGAGACCCTACGAGCAGTACTTC. This sequence encodes CASSTGRPYEQYF.

The chain links TRBV30 to TRBJ1-2, with D tentatively TRBD1 (6 bases). Germline CDR1 reads GTSNPN; CDR2 reads SVGIG (reference sequence). The CDR3 has 17 residues. Trimming took 2 bases from V and 3 from J, leaving 22 bases between them. CDR3 nucleotide sequence: TGTGCCTGGAGTCCGCCCGGCCGGACATCAGGGGACTATGGCTACACCTTC. The encoded protein is CAWSPPGRTSGDYGYTF.

The rearrangement uses TRBV10-3 and TRBJ2-1; D tentatively fits TRBD1 or TRBD2 (5 bases each). Germline lookup yields CDR1 ENHRY and CDR2 SYGVKD. CDR3 length: 14 amino acids. The V end lost 4 bases, the J end lost 7 bases, and 14 bases lay between the germline ends. The CDR3 region is CAISAPGTENEQFF. The CDR3 DNA is TGTGCCATCAGTGCCCCCGGGACGGAAAATGAGCAGTTCTTC.

The genes are TRBV11-2 and TRBJ1-3; weak D call: TRBD1 (5 bases). Trimming shortened V by 5 bases and J by 4 bases, and 9 bases separated the two germline ends. Per germline, CDR1 SGHAT and CDR2 FQNNGV. The CDR3 loop spans 13 amino acids. In DNA form, the CDR3 reads TGTGCCAGCAGCCCCCGACAGGGAAACACCATATATTTT. Its translation: CASSPRQGNTIYF. The full variable domain, in which reference TRBV11-2 and TRBJ1-3 provide the parts outside the CDR3, is EAGVAQSPRYKIIEKRQSVAFWCNPISGHATLYWYQQILGQGPKLLIQFQNNGVVDDSQLPKDRFSAERLKGVDSTLKIQPAKLEDSAVYLCASSPRQGNTIYFGEGSWLTVV.

This clone appeared a single time. The chain has TRBV6-5 and TRBJ2-3; D ambiguous. Per the germline V gene, CDR1 is MNHEY and CDR2 is SVGAGI. V gave up 8 bases and J gave up 5 bases, with 5 bases separating them. The length of the CDR3 is 10 residues. CDR3 residues: CASWGDTQYF. The CDR3 region has the DNA TGTGCCAGCTGGGGAGATACGCAGTATTTT.

This clone was detected a few times. The chain uses TRBV6-5 and TRBJ1-6; D is unclear. CDR1 is MNHEY and CDR2 is SVGAGI in the germline V gene. The CDR3 runs to 14 residues. Deletions cut 0 bases from V and 8 bases from J, with 8 bases between. The CDR3 here is CASSYSGSDSPLHF. The CDR3 nucleotides are TGTGCCAGCAGTTACTCCGGTTCTGATTCACCCCTCCACTTT.

The genes are TRBV5-4 and TRBJ2-7; D not certain. The ends were cut back, 7 bases at V and 0 bases at J, with 11 bases in the middle. CDR1 SGHNT and CDR2 YYREEE come from the germline V gene (reference sequence). The CDR3 runs 13 residues. CDR3 sequence (DNA): TGTGCCAGCCAGATACAGAGCTCCTACGAGCAGTACTTC. Its translation: CASQIQSSYEQYF.

This chain connects TRBV5-1 to TRBJ2-3, with D perhaps TRBD2 (6 bases). Per the germline V gene, CDR1 is SGHRS and CDR2 is YFSETQ. This CDR3 is 15 amino acids long. The germline V and J ends were trimmed by 2 bases and 4 bases, with 14 bases remaining between them. The CDR3 spells CASSLLSREADTQYF. CDR3 nucleotide sequence: TGCGCCAGCAGCTTACTCTCGCGGGAAGCAGATACGCAGTATTTT.

The CDR3 nucleotides are TGTGCCAGCAGCTCAGGCGGGAGAAGCACAGATACGCAGTATTTT. It is translated as CASSSGGRSTDTQYF. J is TRBJ2-3 and V is TRBV7-2, with 7 bases fitting TRBD2. After removal of 4 bases from V and 0 bases from J, the junction contained 4 bases not matched to a gene. The CDR3 sequence is 15 residues long. Per germline, CDR1 SGHTA and CDR2 FQGNSA.

This rearrangement joins TRBV10-3 to TRBJ1-1; 11 bases map to TRBD1. Germline CDR1 and CDR2: ENHRY and SYGVKD. The J segment lost 3 bases and the V segment lost 3 bases, leaving 3 bases of the junction unmatched. This CDR3 has 15 residues. CDR3 coding DNA: TGTGCCATCAGTGATCCGGGACAGGGGGACACTGAAGCTTTCTTT. Encoded protein: CAISDPGQGDTEAFF.